Each of the 6 T cell receptor beta chains below was sequenced from the same sample in a study of blood T cell repertoires in COVID-19. Assay: immunoSEQ multiplex PCR; the TCRdb copy retains only in-frame clones and omits some. The sample lists some 350,000 clones, nearly 90% occurring once. Material for sequencing was peripheral blood. Every receptor here comes from a young man with active or convalescent COVID-19.

The chain has TRBV2 and TRBJ2-7; D call uncertain. The CDR3 length is 11 residues. Germline CDR1 is SNHLY and CDR2 is FYNNEI. The germline V and J ends were trimmed by 6 bases and 3 bases, with 6 bases remaining between them. Here the CDR3 reads CASRAVYEQYF. The CDR3 DNA sequence: TGTGCCAGCAGGGCGGTCTACGAGCAGTACTTC.

This clone was detected only a few times. V is TRBV5-1 and J is TRBJ2-2; 7 nucleotides match TRBD2. The germline V gene encodes CDR1 SGHRS and CDR2 YFSETQ. CDR3 length: 14 amino acids. With V trimmed by 0 bases and J by 6 bases, 2 bases remained unmatched. CDR3 DNA sequence: TGCGCCAGCAGCTTGGCGCTAGCGGCCGGGGAGCTGTTTTTT. This translates into CASSLALAAGELFF.

The gene calls are TRBV3-1 (or the pseudogene TRBV3-2) and TRBJ2-2; D possibly corresponds to TRBD2 (6 bases). Trimming stripped 6 bases from V and 2 bases from J, with 16 bases between. The CDR3 runs 16 residues. CDR1 is LGHDT, CDR2 YNNKEL, per germline (reference sequence). CDR3 DNA: TGTGCCAGCAGTGCAACCGGGACTTATAACACCGGGGAGCTGTTTTTT. It encodes CASSATGTYNTGELFF.

This chain joins TRBV7-9 and TRBJ2-2, with 9 bases matching TRBD1. V lost 4 bases and J lost 6; bases outside the gene matches: 12. Germline V gene lookup returns CDR1 SEHNR and CDR2 FQNEAQ (reference sequence). This CDR3 contains 17 residues. CDR3 region: CASSSTQYGTGSGELFF. As DNA, the CDR3 is TGTGCCAGCAGCTCAACCCAATACGGGACAGGGTCCGGGGAGCTGTTTTTT.

V gene TRBV3-1 (or the pseudogene TRBV3-2) combines with J gene TRBJ2-5, with D tentatively TRBD1 (6 bases). Trimming removed 0 bases at V and 2 bases at J, with 10 bases between. Germline V gene lookup returns CDR1 LGHDT and CDR2 YNNKEL (reference sequence). The CDR3 is 15 amino acids. CDR3 in DNA: TGTGCCAGCAGCCAAGACTCAGGGGTACAAGAGACCCAGTACTTC. Its protein product is CASSQDSGVQETQYF.

This rearrangement joins TRBV7-9 to TRBJ1-3; TRBD1 matches at 9 bases. The V segment lost 5 bases and the J segment 2 bases; nucleotides outside the gene matches: 7. This CDR3 is built from 16 residues. Germline CDR1 and CDR2: SEHNR and FQNEAQ (reference sequence). In DNA, the CDR3 is TGTGCCAGCAGCCTAAGGACAGGGGCCACTGGAAACACCATATATTTT. Protein sequence: CASSLRTGATGNTIYF.